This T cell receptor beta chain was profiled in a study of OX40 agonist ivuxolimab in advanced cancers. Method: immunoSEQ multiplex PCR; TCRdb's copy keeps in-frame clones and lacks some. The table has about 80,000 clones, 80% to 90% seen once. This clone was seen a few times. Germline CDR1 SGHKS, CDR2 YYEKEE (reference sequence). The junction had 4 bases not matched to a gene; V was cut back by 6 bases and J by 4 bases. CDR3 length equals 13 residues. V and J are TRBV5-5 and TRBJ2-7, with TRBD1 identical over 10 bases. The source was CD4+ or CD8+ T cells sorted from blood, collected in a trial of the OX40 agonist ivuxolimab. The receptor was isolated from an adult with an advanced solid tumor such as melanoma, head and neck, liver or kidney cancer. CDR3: CASNRQGAYEQYF. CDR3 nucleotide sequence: TGTGCCAGCAACAGACAGGGGGCTTACGAGCAGTACTTC.